This TCR beta chain was recovered during a study of blood T cell repertoires in COVID-19 (dated by TCRdb to 2018 to 2021). Looking at the study overall: Samples covering the acute and convalescent phases of COVID-19 were provided by collaborators in the United States, Italy and Spain. Nearly every sample came with metadata listing a de-identified subject ID, COVID-19 status, age in years and sex. The samples were drawn from two sources: the first 160 participants of the ongoing ImmuneRACE study, and 1,200 or so subjects contributed by 6 global collaborators. The repertoires were made available in a free public database intended to serve as a resource for research on the immune response to SARS-CoV-2. The dataset comprised deeply sampled blood TCRbeta repertoires from subjects exposed to, actively infected with, or recovered from COVID-19. The prospective study material was composed of cDNA or gDNA derived from T cells, B-cell-depleted T cells, or PBMCs. Where HLA class I and class II types were available, the types were taken from metadata supplied by the sample provider, not from assay-based typing. What the study reported, not specific to this receptor: Clinical and demographic metadata were provided uncurated, with the amount varying by source and participant.

There are many counts of this clone. Its antigen is currently not known. Base qualities are missing; no much larger clone stands one base away. TCRbeta CDR3 regions were amplified from genomic DNA by means of the immunoSEQ Assay, a bias-controlled multiplex PCR. In the paper's pipeline: Nucleated cell counts per sample were estimated from amplification of reference gene primers within the assay. To quantify the absolute abundance of each unique TCRbeta CDR3 rearrangement, sequence reads were collapsed and filtered. For each sample, productive Simpson clonality was calculated as the square root of Simpson's diversity index across productive rearrangements. Entries here come from immuneACCESS through TCRdb and include only in-frame sequences with V and J called. Some clones fail to appear in such tables; in the studies checked, an unresolved V gene covers under half of the shortfall, and the cause of the remainder is unknown. Clonal size and the V and J genes are those of that table, whereas D and trimming came from the DNA. The sample table lists about 330,000 clones, roughly nine tenths of them with a count of one. Approximately 0.93% of the sample is taken by the ten largest.

Participants in the prospective study were aged about 18 to 95 years, lived in about two dozen United States geographic areas, and enrolled through a virtual design. In the prospective study, cohorts were assigned on the basis of participant-reported clinical history obtained from a screening survey and a study questionnaire. Recovered participants in ImmuneRACE Cohort 3 were defined by two consecutive negative NP/OP PCR tests, clearance by a healthcare professional, or resolution of symptoms. Mobile phlebotomists in the prospective study collected whole blood, serum and a nasopharyngeal or oropharyngeal swab from every participant. Additional blood draws and questionnaires over an approximately 2-month period could optionally be provided by prospective study participants. Before DNA extraction, prospective study blood samples were shipped either frozen or at room temperature. CDR3 length: 13 amino acids, cysteine to phenylalanine. Only the CDR3 DNA is retained, 39 bases long and in frame from the first base. The germline V gene (reference sequence) supplies CDR1 GTSNPN and CDR2 SVGIG. The junction shows trimming of 4 bases on V and 4 bases on J, plus 14 bases between the germline ends.

This TCR was recovered from a woman in her twenties or thirties who had recovered from COVID-19. This sequence uses TRBV30 and TRBJ2-7; the D gene is perhaps TRBD2, on 6 matching bases. Material: PBMCs or T cells enriched from blood (not recorded which). The DNA reads as follows: TGTGCCTGGACAAAGGTCGGAGGGTACGAGCAGTACTTC. Translated, it gives CAWTKVGGYEQYF.